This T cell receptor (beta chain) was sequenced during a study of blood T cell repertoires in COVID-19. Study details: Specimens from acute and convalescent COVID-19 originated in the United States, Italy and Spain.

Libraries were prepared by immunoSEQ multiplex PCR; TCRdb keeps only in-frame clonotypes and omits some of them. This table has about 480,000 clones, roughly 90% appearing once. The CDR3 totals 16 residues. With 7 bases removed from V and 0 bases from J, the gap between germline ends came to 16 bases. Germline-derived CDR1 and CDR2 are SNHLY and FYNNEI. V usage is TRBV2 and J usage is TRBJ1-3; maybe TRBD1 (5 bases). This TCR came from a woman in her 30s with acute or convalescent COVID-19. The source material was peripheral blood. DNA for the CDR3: TGTGCCAGCACCGCGTGGGGCAGCTCCTCTGGAAACACCATATATTTT. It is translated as CASTAWGSSSGNTIYF.